What follows are 28 T cell receptor beta chains derived from one specimen sequenced in a study of CD8 T cells in Susac syndrome. With random hexamers, reverse transcription was performed on about 0.45 to 1 ug of RNA. From the immunoSEQ multiplex PCR reads, TCRdb called clonotypes with MiXCR, one entry per CDR3 protein. The table lists roughly 110,000 distinct CDR3 sequences, 92% of them singletons. The sequencing input was CD4+ T cells from PBMCs. The source of these receptors is a human donor in good health.

The rearrangement joins TRBV7-2 to TRBJ1-1, with a tentative D call TRBD1 (5 bases). Trimming shortened V by 5 bases and J by 1 base, and 11 bases separated the two germline ends. The CDR3 has 14 residues. Germline V gene lookup returns CDR1 SGHTA and CDR2 FQGNSA. This CDR3 reads CASSPGPGNTEAFF. In DNA, the CDR3 is TGTGCCAGCAGCCCGGGACCGGGGAACACTGAAGCTTTCTTT.

The chain joins TRBV29-1 to TRBJ2-7; tentatively, D is TRBD2 (6 bases). The CDR3 runs 14 residues. The germline V gene has CDR1 SQVTM and CDR2 ANQGSEA. Trimming removed 4 bases from V and 0 bases from J, with 13 bases in between. CDR3 DNA: TGCAGCGTTGTGGGCGGGACGAGCTCCTACGAGCAGTACTTC. Protein sequence: CSVVGGTSSYEQYF.

This clonotype came up once. V gene TRBV18 combines with J gene TRBJ1-1; 8 positions agree with TRBD1. Trimming removed 2 bases from V and 0 bases from J; junction bases left unmatched: 11. The germline V gene encodes CDR1 KGHSH and CDR2 LQKENI. This CDR3 contains 18 residues. The CDR3 reads CASSPYPMTGDLNTEAFF. Here the CDR3 DNA reads TGTGCCAGCTCACCATACCCGATGACAGGGGACCTGAACACTGAAGCTTTCTTT.

The chain joins TRBV7-3 to TRBJ1-1, with no clear D. V dropped 0 bases and J dropped 2 bases, with 10 bases sitting between them. Germline V lookup: CDR1 SGHTA, CDR2 FQGTGA. The CDR3 loop spans 15 amino acids. The CDR3 region is CASSLTPDGNTEAFF. CDR3 nucleotide sequence: TGTGCCAGCAGCTTAACACCGGACGGCAACACTGAAGCTTTCTTT.

The CDR3 protein is CASSLAWTRREWFGEQYF. Written as DNA, the CDR3 is TGTGCCAGCAGCTTAGCCTGGACTAGACGTGAGTGGTTTGGCGAGCAGTACTTC. The chain couples TRBV7-9 to TRBJ2-7; TRBD2 matches 7 bases. The CDR3 length is 18 residues. Germline-derived CDR1 and CDR2 are SEHNR and FQNEAQ (reference sequence). V lost 0 bases and J lost 6; bases outside the gene matches: 17.

The genes are TRBV5-6 and TRBJ1-1; possibly TRBD1 for D (5 bases). Germline V lookup: CDR1 SGHDT, CDR2 YYEEEE. Deletions cut 5 bases from V and 1 base from J, with 9 bases between. The CDR3 totals 13 residues. The CDR3 region is CASRTDRNTEAFF. The CDR3 DNA reads TGTGCCAGCAGGACTGACAGGAACACTGAAGCTTTCTTT.

The rearrangement joins TRBV5-6 to TRBJ2-2; D unresolved. The CDR3 length is 15 residues. V was trimmed by 3 bases and J by 3 bases, leaving 12 bases between them. Germline CDR1 and CDR2: SGHDT and YYEEEE. The chain's CDR3 is CASSSYWDYTGELFF. The CDR3 DNA is TGTGCCAGCAGCTCCTATTGGGATTACACCGGGGAGCTGTTTTTT.

The chain carries TRBV2 and TRBJ1-5; maybe TRBD1 (6 bases). The V gene's germline CDR1 is SNHLY and CDR2 FYNNEI. V shed 8 bases and J shed 1 base, with 12 bases lying between them. The CDR3 covers 14 residues. CDR3 nucleotide sequence: TGTGCCAGCCGATACAGGGAGAGCAATCAGCCCCAGCATTTT. This encodes CASRYRESNQPQHF.

The chain carries TRBV13 and TRBJ2-5, with D perhaps TRBD2 (5 bases). The germline CDR1 and CDR2 sequences are PRHDT and FYEKMQ (reference sequence). CDR3 length equals 15 residues. Trimming shortened V by 2 bases and J by 5 bases, and 15 bases separated the two germline ends. The chain's CDR3 is CASSLRNSGSETQYF. The CDR3 DNA is TGTGCCAGCAGCTTAAGGAACTCGGGATCGGAGACCCAGTACTTC.

The chain employs TRBV7-2 and TRBJ1-1, with no clear D. This CDR3 contains 15 residues. V lost 5 bases and J lost 0, with 13 bases in between. Germline CDR1 SGHTA, CDR2 FQGNSA. The CDR3, as DNA: TGTGCCAGCAGCCCCCAGAGTACCTTGAACACTGAAGCTTTCTTT. Translating it yields CASSPQSTLNTEAFF.

This clonotype has more than one count but fewer than ten. V is TRBV7-9 and J is TRBJ2-7; D not certain. Per the germline V gene, CDR1 is SEHNR and CDR2 is FQNEAQ (reference sequence). The V and J ends lost 3 bases and 3 bases respectively, with 21 bases between them. The CDR3 is made up of 17 amino acids. The CDR3: CASSFVSSVSRRYEQYF. The DNA of the CDR3 is TGTGCCAGCAGCTTTGTCTCCTCCGTGTCGCGGCGCTACGAGCAGTACTTC.

V is TRBV29-1 and J is TRBJ2-5; TRBD2 agrees at 10 bases. This CDR3 spans 13 amino acids. Germline loops: CDR1 SQVTM, CDR2 ANQGSEA. V gave up 4 bases and J gave up 7 bases; unmatched junction bases: 6. The CDR3 loop reads CSVGLAGVGTQYF. DNA of the CDR3: TGCAGCGTTGGCCTAGCGGGAGTGGGGACCCAGTACTTC.

This clonotype was observed a single time. Compared with germline, one end of the junction differs, possibly owing to a read error. V usage is TRBV7-2 and J usage is TRBJ1-1; weak D call: TRBD1 (6 bases). Germline V gives CDR1 SGHTA, CDR2 FQGNSA. The CDR3 totals 13 residues. CDR3: CVSSLAGATEAFF. The CDR3 coding sequence is TGTGTCAGCAGCTTAGCGGGGGCCACTGAAGCTTTCTTT. Full variable domain (missing parts from reference TRBV7-2 and TRBJ1-1): GAGVSQSPSNKVTEKGKDVELRCDPISGHTALYWYRQSLGQGLEFLIYFQGNSAPDKSGLPSDRFSAERTGGSVSTLTIQRTQQEDSAVYLCVSSLAGATEAFFGQGTRLTVV.

This chain connects TRBV19 to TRBJ2-1; D unclear. V shed 8 bases and J shed 0 bases, with 11 bases lying between them. This CDR3 comprises 14 residues. CDR1 is LNHDA and CDR2 is SQIVND in the germline V gene (reference sequence). The CDR3 loop is CASGDWSSYNEQFF. CDR3 nucleotides: TGTGCCAGTGGAGATTGGAGCTCCTACAATGAGCAGTTCTTC. The variable domain in full, completed from reference TRBV19 and TRBJ2-1, reads DGGITQSPKYLFRKEGQNVTLSCEQNLNHDAMYWYRQDPGQGLRLIYYSQIVNDFQKGDIAEGYSVSREKKESFPLTVTSAQKNPTAFYLCASGDWSSYNEQFFGPGTRLTVL.

The V and J genes are TRBV7-2 and TRBJ2-5; 7 nucleotides agree with TRBD2. CDR1 SGHTA and CDR2 FQGNSA come from the germline V gene. The CDR3 loop spans 14 amino acids. J gave up 5 bases and V 5 bases, and 8 bases lay outside the gene matches. DNA of the CDR3: TGTGCCAGCAGCCCGTTGACTAGCTGGGAGACCCAGTACTTC. Its translation: CASSPLTSWETQYF.

The chain uses TRBV4-2 and TRBJ2-2; D might be TRBD1 or TRBD2, each matching 5 bases. Per germline, CDR1 LGHNA and CDR2 YNFKEQ. Between the trimmed V and J ends, which lost 1 base and 4 bases, there was a span of 13 bases. This CDR3 comprises 16 residues. The CDR3 spells CASSQAAGSGTGELFF. CDR3 nucleotide sequence: TGTGCCAGCAGCCAAGCGGCAGGGAGCGGCACCGGGGAGCTGTTTTTT.

This rearrangement joins TRBV6-2 or TRBV6-3 to TRBJ1-1; D is possibly TRBD1 (5 bases). Trimming left V 6 bases short and J 6 bases short, with 14 bases between. The CDR3 has 13 amino acids. Germline V gene sequence: CDR1 MNHEY, CDR2 SVGEGT. DNA of the CDR3: TGTGCCAGCAGCGAAGGGGCACGGGCTGAAGCTTTCTTT. The encoded protein is CASSEGARAEAFF.

The genes are TRBV7-2 and TRBJ1-1, with D unresolved. The CDR3 covers 12 residues. Trimming left V 3 bases short and J 4 bases short, with 6 bases between. The germline gives CDR1 SGHTA, CDR2 FQGNSA. The CDR3 protein is CASSFSATEAFF. The CDR3 DNA sequence: TGTGCCAGCAGCTTTTCTGCCACTGAAGCTTTCTTT.

Worth noting for this clonotype: This CDR3 is missing its conserved last phenylalanine or tryptophan, likely due to a read error. The limits of the CDR3 on the DNA are not certain, so only TCRdb's listed CDR3 is given. This chain connects TRBV29-1 to TRBJ2-1; the table's D call TRBD1 went unverified against the DNA. The CDR3 numbers 13 amino acids, ends counted. Germline values: CDR1 SQVTM, CDR2 ANQGSEA. The CDR3 loop is CSVEDPDRGLVFI.

The chain joins TRBV15 to TRBJ1-4, with a possible D match to TRBD1 (5 bases). The CDR3 loop spans 14 amino acids. Germline-derived CDR1 and CDR2 are LNHNV and YYDKDF (reference sequence). The ends were cut back, 4 bases at V and 3 bases at J, with 9 bases in the middle. CDR3 amino acids: CATSTIRANEKLFF. The CDR3, as DNA: TGTGCCACCAGCACCATCAGGGCTAATGAAAAACTGTTTTTT.

This chain uses TRBV5-1 with TRBJ2-7, with D unresolved. The CDR3 sequence is 14 residues long. V dropped 0 bases and J dropped 5 bases, with 12 bases sitting between them. Per the germline V gene, CDR1 is SGHRS and CDR2 is YFSETQ. For the CDR3, the DNA is TGCGCCAGCAGCTTGGAGGGTATCATCAACGAGCAGTACTTC. It yields the protein CASSLEGIINEQYF.

This rearrangement joins TRBV7-2 to TRBJ2-2; 10 bases map to TRBD2. Per the germline V gene, CDR1 is SGHTA and CDR2 is FQGNSA. This CDR3 contains 14 residues. Trimming took 7 bases from V and 10 from J; bases not matched to a gene: 9. DNA of the CDR3: TGTGCCAGCAAGCCTAGCGGGAGAGTCGAGGAGCTGTTTTTT. The encoded protein is CASKPSGRVEELFF.

The CDR3 region has the DNA TGTGCCAGCAGCCAAGATGGTCGGGACAGAAGGTTTAGGCCCCTCCACTTT. Translated: CASSQDGRDRRFRPLHF. The chain carries TRBV3-1 and TRBJ1-6, with 7 positions matching TRBD1. The V segment lost 0 bases and the J segment 13 bases; nucleotides outside the gene matches: 15. Germline V gene data show CDR1 as LGHDT and CDR2 as YNNKEL (reference sequence). The CDR3 loop spans 17 amino acids.

The genes are TRBV9 and TRBJ2-5; D unresolved. V lost 1 base and J 5 bases, leaving 9 bases between the germline ends. The CDR3 consists of 13 residues. Germline assignment: CDR1 SGDLS and CDR2 YYNGEE. CDR3 sequence: CASSVSQQETQYF. In nucleotides, the CDR3 is TGTGCCAGCAGCGTAAGTCAGCAGGAGACCCAGTACTTC.

This chain uses TRBV29-1 with TRBJ2-2; 9 nucleotides line up with TRBD1. V trimming: 7 bases; J trimming: 0 bases; junction bases outside the gene matches: 3. This CDR3 has 14 residues. Germline CDR1 reads SQVTM; CDR2 reads ANQGSEA. The CDR3 loop is CSAGTGSNTGELFF. CDR3 in DNA: TGCAGCGCTGGGACAGGGTCGAACACCGGGGAGCTGTTTTTT.

V usage is TRBV4-1 and J usage is TRBJ2-1; D remains unclear. V dropped 1 base and J dropped 6 bases, with 7 bases sitting between them. Germline V gene sequence: CDR1 MGHRA, CDR2 YSYEKL. CDR3 size: 13 residues. CDR3 sequence (DNA): TGCGCCAGCAGCCAAGTGGTCCCCAATGAGCAGTTCTTC. Its protein product is CASSQVVPNEQFF.

The chain couples TRBV7-8 to TRBJ2-7; D unclear. Trimming pared 3 bases from V and 5 bases from J, leaving 5 bases between. The CDR3 is made up of 11 amino acids. Germline loops: CDR1 SGHVS, CDR2 FQNEAQ. The CDR3 region has the DNA TGTGCCAGCAGCTTCAAGGACGAGCAGTACTTC. Protein sequence: CASSFKDEQYF.

The chain employs TRBV9 and TRBJ2-1; 8 positions agree with TRBD2. Per the germline V gene, CDR1 is SGDLS and CDR2 is YYNGEE. The J segment lost 1 base and the V segment lost 1 base, leaving 13 bases of the junction unmatched. This CDR3 region has 19 residues. The CDR3 reads CASSVSHQTSVWSYNEQFF. The CDR3 region has the DNA TGTGCCAGCAGCGTATCCCACCAGACTAGCGTATGGTCCTACAATGAGCAGTTCTTC.